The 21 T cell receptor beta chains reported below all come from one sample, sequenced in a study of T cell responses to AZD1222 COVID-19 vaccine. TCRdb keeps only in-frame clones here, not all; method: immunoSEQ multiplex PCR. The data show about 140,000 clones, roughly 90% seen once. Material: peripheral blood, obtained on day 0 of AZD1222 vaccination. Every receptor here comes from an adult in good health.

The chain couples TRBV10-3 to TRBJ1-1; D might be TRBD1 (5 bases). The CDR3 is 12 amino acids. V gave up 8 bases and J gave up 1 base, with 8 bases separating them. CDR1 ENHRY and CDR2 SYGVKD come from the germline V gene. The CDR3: CAIGAGNTEAFF. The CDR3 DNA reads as TGTGCCATCGGGGCGGGGAACACTGAAGCTTTCTTT.

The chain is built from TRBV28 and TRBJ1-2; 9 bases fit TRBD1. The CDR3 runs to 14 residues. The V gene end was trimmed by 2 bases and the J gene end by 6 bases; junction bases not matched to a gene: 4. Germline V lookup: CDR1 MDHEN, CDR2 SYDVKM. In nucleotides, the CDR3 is TGTGCCAGCAGTTTAGTTACAGGGGGCGATGGCTACACCTTC. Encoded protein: CASSLVTGGDGYTF.

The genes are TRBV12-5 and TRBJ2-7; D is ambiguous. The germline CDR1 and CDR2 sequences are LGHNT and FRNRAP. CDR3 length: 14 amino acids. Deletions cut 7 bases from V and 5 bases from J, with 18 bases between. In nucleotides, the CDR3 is TGTGCTAGTGCCAAAAGGACCCGTCGGGACGAGCAGTACTTC. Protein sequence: CASAKRTRRDEQYF.

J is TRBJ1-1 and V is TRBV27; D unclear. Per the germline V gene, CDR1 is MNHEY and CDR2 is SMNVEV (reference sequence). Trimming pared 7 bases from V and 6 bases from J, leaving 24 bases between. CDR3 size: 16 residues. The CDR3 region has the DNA TGTGCCAGCACCGCCCCTCGGGGAGGGAAGGCTGCTGAAGCTTTCTTT. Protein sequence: CASTAPRGGKAAEAFF.

The CDR3 here is CASSQGDRGINEQFF. Written as DNA, the CDR3 is TGTGCCAGCAGCCAAGGGGACAGGGGTATCAATGAGCAGTTCTTC. The gene calls are TRBV4-2 and TRBJ2-1; 10 positions match TRBD1. CDR3 size: 15 residues. CDR1 is LGHNA, CDR2 YNFKEQ, per germline. After removal of 1 base from V and 6 bases from J, the junction contained 3 bases not matched to a gene.

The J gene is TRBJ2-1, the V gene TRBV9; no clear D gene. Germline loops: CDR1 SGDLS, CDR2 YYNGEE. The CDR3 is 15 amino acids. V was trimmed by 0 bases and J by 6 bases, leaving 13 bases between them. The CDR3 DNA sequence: TGTGCCAGCAGCGTAGGCCTTACGACGGGCAATGAGCAGTTCTTC. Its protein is CASSVGLTTGNEQFF.

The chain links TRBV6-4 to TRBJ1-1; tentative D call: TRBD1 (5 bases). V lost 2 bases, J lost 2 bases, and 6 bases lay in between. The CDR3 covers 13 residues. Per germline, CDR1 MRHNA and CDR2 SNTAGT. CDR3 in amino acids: CASSDQGNTEAFF. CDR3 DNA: TGTGCCAGCAGTGACCAGGGAAACACTGAAGCTTTCTTT.

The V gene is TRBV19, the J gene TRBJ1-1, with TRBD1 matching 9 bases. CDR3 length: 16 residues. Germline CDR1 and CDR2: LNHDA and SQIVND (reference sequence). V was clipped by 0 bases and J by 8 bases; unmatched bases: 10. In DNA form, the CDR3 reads TGTGCCAGTAGTATAGATCAGGGACAGGGTCTCCAAGAAGCTTTCTTT. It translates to CASSIDQGQGLQEAFF.

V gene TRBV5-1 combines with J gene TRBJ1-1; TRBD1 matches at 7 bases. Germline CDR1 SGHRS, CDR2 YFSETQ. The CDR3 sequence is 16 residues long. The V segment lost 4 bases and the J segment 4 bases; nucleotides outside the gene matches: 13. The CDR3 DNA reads TGCGCCAGCAGCGTGACTCCGGGACAGTTTGGCACTGAAGCTTTCTTT. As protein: CASSVTPGQFGTEAFF.

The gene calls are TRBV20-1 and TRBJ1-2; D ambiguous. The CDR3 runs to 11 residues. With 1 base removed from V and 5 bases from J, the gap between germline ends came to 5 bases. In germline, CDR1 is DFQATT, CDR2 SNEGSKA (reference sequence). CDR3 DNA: TGCAGTGCTAGAGCGGGGTATGGCTACACCTTC. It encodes CSARAGYGYTF.

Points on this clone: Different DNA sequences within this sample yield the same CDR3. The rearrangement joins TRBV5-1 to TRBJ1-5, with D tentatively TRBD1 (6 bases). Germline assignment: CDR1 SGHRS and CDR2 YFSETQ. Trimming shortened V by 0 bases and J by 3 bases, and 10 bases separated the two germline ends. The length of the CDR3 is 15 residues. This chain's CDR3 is CASSLDRAANQPQHF. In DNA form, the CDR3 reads TGCGCCAGCAGCTTGGACAGGGCTGCCAATCAGCCCCAGCATTTT.

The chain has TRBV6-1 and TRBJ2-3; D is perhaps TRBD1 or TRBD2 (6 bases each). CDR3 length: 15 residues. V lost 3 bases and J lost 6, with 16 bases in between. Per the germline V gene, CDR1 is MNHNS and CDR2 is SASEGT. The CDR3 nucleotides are TGTGCCAGCAGTGAGCTCTGGGGGGCTGGGGATACGCAGTATTTT. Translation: CASSELWGAGDTQYF.

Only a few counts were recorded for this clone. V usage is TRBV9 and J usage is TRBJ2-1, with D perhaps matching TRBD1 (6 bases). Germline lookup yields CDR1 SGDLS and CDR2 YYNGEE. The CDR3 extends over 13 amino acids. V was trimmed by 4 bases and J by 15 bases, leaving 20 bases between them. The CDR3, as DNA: TGTGCCAGCAGCCCCTGGGAGAACAGGGCGTCGTTCTTC. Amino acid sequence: CASSPWENRASFF.

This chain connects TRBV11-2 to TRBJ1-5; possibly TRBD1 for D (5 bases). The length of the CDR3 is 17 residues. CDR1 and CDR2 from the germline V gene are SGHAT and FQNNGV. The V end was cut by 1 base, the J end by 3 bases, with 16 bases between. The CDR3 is CASSLGRVGEINQPQHF. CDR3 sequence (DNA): TGTGCCAGCAGCTTAGGGAGGGTAGGGGAGATCAATCAGCCCCAGCATTTT. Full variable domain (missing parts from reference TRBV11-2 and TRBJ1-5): EAGVAQSPRYKIIEKRQSVAFWCNPISGHATLYWYQQILGQGPKLLIQFQNNGVVDDSQLPKDRFSAERLKGVDSTLKIQPAKLEDSAVYLCASSLGRVGEINQPQHFGDGTRLSIL.

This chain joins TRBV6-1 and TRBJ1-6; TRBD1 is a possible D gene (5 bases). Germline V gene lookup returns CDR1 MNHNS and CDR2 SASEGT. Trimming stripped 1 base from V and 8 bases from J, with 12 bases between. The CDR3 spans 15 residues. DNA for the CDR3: TGTGCCAGCAGTGAAGGGGGCTGGATTGATTCACCCCTCCACTTT. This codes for CASSEGGWIDSPLHF.

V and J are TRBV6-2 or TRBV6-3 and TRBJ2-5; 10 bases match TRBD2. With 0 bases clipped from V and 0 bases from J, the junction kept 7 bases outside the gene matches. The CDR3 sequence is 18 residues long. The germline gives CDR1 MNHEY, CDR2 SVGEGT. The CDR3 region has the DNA TGTGCCAGCAGTTACTCTTCCCAGCGGGGGGGTAACCAAGAGACCCAGTACTTC. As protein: CASSYSSQRGGNQETQYF.

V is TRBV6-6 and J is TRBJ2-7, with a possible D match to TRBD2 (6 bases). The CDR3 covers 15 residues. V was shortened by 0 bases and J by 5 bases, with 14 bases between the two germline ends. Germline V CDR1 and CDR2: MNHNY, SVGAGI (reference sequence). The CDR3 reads CASSYSAGRNDEQYF. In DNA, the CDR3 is TGTGCCAGCAGTTACTCGGCGGGGCGGAATGACGAGCAGTACTTC.

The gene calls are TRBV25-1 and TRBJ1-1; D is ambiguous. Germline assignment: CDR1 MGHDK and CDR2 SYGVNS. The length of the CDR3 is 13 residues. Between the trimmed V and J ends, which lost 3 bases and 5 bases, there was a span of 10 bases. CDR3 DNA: TGTGCCAGCAGTGATGGGATGGGGACTGAAGCTTTCTTT. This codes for CASSDGMGTEAFF.

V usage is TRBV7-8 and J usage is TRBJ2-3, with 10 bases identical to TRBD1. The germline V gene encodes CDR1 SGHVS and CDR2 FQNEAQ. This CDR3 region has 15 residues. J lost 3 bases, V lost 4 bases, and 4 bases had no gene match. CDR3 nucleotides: TGTGCCAGCAGCTCCCGGGACAGGGGAACAGATACGCAGTATTTT. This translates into CASSSRDRGTDTQYF.

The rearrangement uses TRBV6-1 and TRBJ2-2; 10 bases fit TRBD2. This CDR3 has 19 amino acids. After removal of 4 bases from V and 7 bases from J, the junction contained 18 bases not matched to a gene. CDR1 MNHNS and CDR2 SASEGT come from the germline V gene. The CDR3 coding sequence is TGTGCCAGCAGTGTAAGGGGGAGAGGGGCTAGCGGGAGCATCGGGGAGCTGTTTTTT. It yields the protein CASSVRGRGASGSIGELFF.

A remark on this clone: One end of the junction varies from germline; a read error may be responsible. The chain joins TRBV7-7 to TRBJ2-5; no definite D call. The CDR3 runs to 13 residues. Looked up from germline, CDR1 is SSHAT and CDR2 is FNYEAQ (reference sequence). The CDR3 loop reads CASSPAGQETQYF. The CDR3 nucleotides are TGTGCTAGCAGCCCCGCCGGACAAGAGACCCAGTACTTC.